These 14 T cell receptor beta chains were all obtained from the same sample, sequenced in a study of regulatory T cells in long-lasting Graves disease. Specified time point: persistent/refractory GD, antithyroid drugs over 5 years with positive TRAb. After RNA was extracted from PBMCs, the TCR library was made from it. Building the TCR beta libraries relied on iRepertoire HTBI primers, and CDR3 regions underwent Arm-PCR. TCRdb fed the multiplex PCR reads into MiXCR, producing one record per CDR3 protein. Of roughly 700,000 distinct CDR3 sequences in the sample, about 30% were seen once. The sample here was peripheral blood mononuclear cells (PBMCs), taken when the disease was refractory, from a patient treated with antithyroid drugs. Every receptor here comes from a female donor with Graves disease.

This clonotype was counted ten times or more. The V call is TRBV2, the J call TRBJ1-2; D is undetermined. In germline, CDR1 is SNHLY, CDR2 FYNNEI. This CDR3 contains 14 residues. The V gene lost 6 bases and the J gene lost 6 bases, with 17 bases spanning the gap. CDR3: CASRERTYLNGYTF. For the CDR3, the DNA is TGTGCCAGCAGGGAACGGACCTACCTGAATGGCTACACCTTC.

As for this clonotype: One end of the junction fails to match germline, which may point to a read error. V and J are TRBV7-3 and TRBJ2-1, with D possibly TRBD2 on 5 matching bases. The length of the CDR3 is 14 residues. Germline lookup yields CDR1 SGHTA and CDR2 FQGTGA. The CDR3, as DNA: TGTACCAGCAGCTTAGGGCCGGGGTTCAATGAGCAGTTCTTC. It specifies CTSSLGPGFNEQFF. Drawing the rest from reference TRBV7-3 and TRBJ2-1, the complete variable domain is GAGVSQTPSNKVTEKGKYVELRCDPISGHTALYWYRQSLGQGPEFLIYFQGTGAADDSGLPNDRFFAVRPEGSVSTLKIQRTERGDSAVYLCTSSLGPGFNEQFFGPGTRLTVL.

The rearrangement links TRBV15 to TRBJ1-4; maybe TRBD1 (5 bases). V was shortened by 0 bases and J by 7 bases, with 12 bases between the two germline ends. The CDR3 runs 15 residues. CDR1 and CDR2 (germline): LNHNV, YYDKDF (reference sequence). The DNA of the CDR3 is TGTGCCACCAGCAGAGAGGGACTCGGGGGTGAAAAACTGTTTTTT. This sequence encodes CATSREGLGGEKLFF.

The CDR3 bases are TGTGCCAGCAGTTACCCCCGGGGAAGCAATCAGCCCCAGCATTTT. It translates to CASSYPRGSNQPQHF. The V gene is TRBV6-5, the J gene TRBJ1-5; no firm D call. Deletions cut 2 bases from V and 1 base from J, with 9 bases between. The CDR3 sequence is 15 residues long. Germline-derived CDR1 and CDR2 are MNHEY and SVGAGI.

The J gene is TRBJ2-2, the V gene TRBV6-1; TRBD1 aligns across 7 bases. This CDR3 is 14 amino acids long. V gave up 5 bases and J gave up 3 bases; unmatched junction bases: 3. Germline assignment: CDR1 MNHNS and CDR2 SASEGT. The CDR3 sequence is CASSRDRDTGELFF. DNA of the CDR3: TGTGCCAGCAGTCGAGACAGGGACACCGGGGAGCTGTTTTTT.

This clonotype was seen a few times. The V call is TRBV10-3, the J call TRBJ2-7; 16 nucleotides match TRBD2. The CDR3 covers 19 residues. The germline CDR1 and CDR2 sequences are ENHRY and SYGVKD. Trimming took 4 bases from V and 0 from J; bases not matched to a gene: 9. CDR3 sequence reads: CAISGRQGTSGRGSYEQYF. The CDR3 nucleotides are TGTGCCATCAGTGGCCGACAGGGGACTAGCGGGAGGGGCTCCTACGAGCAGTACTTC.

This clonotype was recorded at least ten times. The rearrangement uses TRBV2 and TRBJ2-7; TRBD2 is a possible D gene (6 bases). The V end lost 3 bases, the J end lost 0 bases, and 21 bases lay between the germline ends. Per the germline V gene, CDR1 is SNHLY and CDR2 is FYNNEI. The CDR3 length is 18 residues. The DNA of the CDR3 is TGTGCCAGCAGTGACGCCCTTTCCTCGGGACTGCTCTCCTACGAGCAGTACTTC. Amino acids: CASSDALSSGLLSYEQYF.

CDR3 sequence: CASSLEASADEQYF. CDR3 sequence (DNA): TGTGCCAGCAGCTTGGAGGCTTCGGCCGACGAGCAGTACTTC. The chain recombines TRBV5-6 with TRBJ2-7; D ambiguous. The V end was cut by 0 bases, the J end by 5 bases, with 12 bases between. Germline V lookup: CDR1 SGHDT, CDR2 YYEEEE. CDR3 size: 14 residues.

This clonotype was seen just once. This rearrangement joins TRBV29-1 to TRBJ1-1; no clear D gene. Germline V gene data show CDR1 as SQVTM and CDR2 as ANQGSEA. The CDR3 is 12 amino acids. The V and J ends lost 7 bases and 1 base respectively, with 10 bases between them. In DNA form, the CDR3 reads TGCAGCGGGTTGGGCGGGAACACTGAAGCTTTCTTT. Encoded protein: CSGLGGNTEAFF.

The rearrangement joins TRBV5-1 to TRBJ2-2; TRBD2 might be the D (5 bases). V was clipped by 4 bases and J by 4 bases, with 14 bases between them. The CDR3 extends over 15 amino acids. CDR1 and CDR2 (germline): SGHRS, YFSETQ. CDR3 region: CASSASTRSTGELFF. In nucleotides, the CDR3 is TGCGCCAGCAGCGCCTCAACTAGGAGCACCGGGGAGCTGTTTTTT. The full variable domain, with the rest looked up from reference TRBV5-1 and TRBJ2-2, is KAGVTQTPRYLIKTRGQQVTLSCSPISGHRSVSWYQQTPGQGLQFLFEYFSETQRNKGNFPGRFSGRQFSNSRSEMNVSTLELGDSALYLCASSASTRSTGELFFGEGSRLTVL.

The CDR3 here is CATSQAQGDSYGYTF. CDR3 coding DNA: TGTGCCACCAGCCAAGCCCAGGGTGATAGCTATGGCTACACCTTC. The chain combines TRBV15 with TRBJ1-2; D possibly corresponds to TRBD1 (5 bases). The V and J ends lost 5 bases and 4 bases respectively, with 17 bases between them. The CDR3 contains 15 residues. Germline V CDR1 and CDR2: LNHNV, YYDKDF (reference sequence).

This clonotype has at least ten counts. The chain couples TRBV28 to TRBJ1-5; D call uncertain. Trimming took 3 bases from V and 2 from J, leaving 11 bases between them. This CDR3 is built from 15 residues. Germline V gene sequence: CDR1 MDHEN, CDR2 SYDVKM. DNA of the CDR3: TGTGCCAGCAGTTTTAAGGCCCTGGGCAATCAGCCCCAGCATTTT. Its translation: CASSFKALGNQPQHF.

V and J are TRBV19 and TRBJ1-2; D gene unclear. This CDR3 is built from 13 residues. The germline V gene encodes CDR1 LNHDA and CDR2 SQIVND (reference sequence). The V and J ends lost 7 bases and 7 bases respectively, with 16 bases between them. CDR3 protein: CASTFGAVGGYTF. In DNA, the CDR3 is TGTGCCAGTACCTTTGGTGCAGTTGGTGGCTACACCTTC.

The table lists this clonotype with a few counts. CDR3 region: CSARPRESTGELFF. The CDR3 DNA is TGCAGTGCTAGACCACGGGAGAGCACCGGGGAGCTGTTTTTT. The chain employs TRBV20-1 and TRBJ2-2, with TRBD2 as a possible D gene (6 bases). The CDR3 is 14 amino acids. V dropped 2 bases and J dropped 4 bases, with 11 bases sitting between them. The germline V gene has CDR1 DFQATT and CDR2 SNEGSKA (reference sequence).